This TCR beta chain stems from a study of molecular identifiers for immune sequencing clone quantification. Overall study findings and caveats: Highly expanded clone sizes could be underestimated through barcode sharing by identical TCR molecules. Researchers reportedly could pick up spiked Jurkat TCR RNA from one cell mixed into one million naive cells. Over 98% of effector molecules, but under 1% in naive cells, were held by clones with more than 20 RNA copies.

CDR3 length: 19 residues. As regards this clonotype: Its antigen is unknown.

MiXCR was run by TCRdb on the PCR reads, yielding one entry per CDR3 protein. The sample lists around 470,000 distinct CDR3 sequences; roughly 25% were seen once. In the sort, naive CD8 T cells were defined as CD8+CD4-CCR7+CD45RA+. The sample consisted of naive CD8+ T cells from blood, with Jurkat cell RNA spiked in. Described subset: FACS-sorted CD8+CD4-CCR7+CD45RA+ naive T cells. The sequence was obtained from a human donor in good health. Some libraries in this study had Jurkat cell RNA spiked in. This chain uses TRBV21-1 with TRBJ2-7; the table's D call TRBD1 went unverified against the DNA. TRBV21-1 is labeled a pseudogene. For the CDR3, the DNA is TGTGCCAGCAGCTCACCAGACCGGGAGAACTTTGGGTCTGCGGGCGAGCAGTACTTC. It translates to CASSSPDRENFGSAGEQYF.